This TCR beta chain originates from a study of T-cell memory formation after mild COVID-19. One entry per CDR3 protein, called by TCRdb with MiXCR from the 5' RACE reads. The top ten hold 28% of the sample, which has under 110,000 distinct CDR3 sequences, 15% to 20% seen once. This TCR came from an adult woman who had mild COVID-19 (a few samples of this study predate the infection). Cell type and time point are not known. Sequenced input: PBMCs or a T cell subset sorted from them (not recorded which).

CDR3 in DNA: TGCGCCAGCAGTCATGTGGGGGAGTATCAGCCCCAGCATTTT. It encodes CASSHVGEYQPQHF. The chain combines TRBV4-1 with TRBJ1-5, with a tentative D call TRBD1 (5 bases). This CDR3 is built from 14 residues. V shed 6 bases and J shed 5 bases, with 14 bases lying between them. Per the germline V gene, CDR1 is MGHRA and CDR2 is YSYEKL.